This T cell receptor (beta chain) was retrieved from a study of technical replicates of blood from several donors. Assay used: immunoSEQ multiplex PCR; TCRdb lists only in-frame clones, some missing. Here the sample spans around 80,000 clones, 95% to 98% being singletons. There are 17 residues in the CDR3. Per the germline V gene, CDR1 is SEHNR and CDR2 is FQNEAQ (reference sequence). V dropped 1 base and J dropped 4; count of bases not matched to a gene: 5. This clonotype originated in a human donor in good health. What was sequenced was T cells isolated from PBMCs. The chain uses TRBV7-9 and TRBJ2-1, with 12 bases matching TRBD2. The CDR3 region is CASSLGRTSGEYNEQFF. The CDR3, as DNA: TGTGCCAGCAGCTTAGGCAGGACTAGCGGGGAATACAATGAGCAGTTCTTC. Full variable domain (rest looked up from reference TRBV7-9 and TRBJ2-1): DTGVSQNPRHKITKRGQNVTFRCDPISEHNRLYWYRQTLGQGPEFLTYFQNEAQLEKSRLLSDRFSAERPKGSFSTLEIQRTEQGDSAMYLCASSLGRTSGEYNEQFFGPGTRLTVL.